The TCR beta chain described here comes from a study of cytomegalovirus exposure and HLA in healthy donors. 13 Jbeta primers and 60 Vbeta primers were used for the PCR. Assay used: immunoSEQ multiplex PCR; TCRdb lists only in-frame clones, some missing. The sample holds under 200,000 clones, roughly 12% seen once. The study sampled nominally healthy donors, though unrecorded immune exposures were likely. There are 15 residues in the CDR3. Trimming left V 6 bases short and J 2 bases short, with 13 bases between. Germline V gene data show CDR1 as SGHVS and CDR2 as FNYEAQ. The chain joins TRBV7-6 to TRBJ2-2; D is possibly TRBD2 (6 bases). Material for sequencing was PBMCs. The source is a man aged 50 to 60 in good health and CMV-seropositive. For the CDR3, the DNA is TGTGCCAGCAGACTTGGAGGGCATAACACCGGGGAGCTGTTTTTT. Translation: CASRLGGHNTGELFF.